The 7 T cell receptor beta chains in this list originate from one sample, sequenced in a study of OX40 agonist ivuxolimab in advanced cancers. Sequencing was performed with immunoSEQ multiplex PCR; in TCRdb, only in-frame clones are kept and a portion is missing. Among approximately 51,000 clones listed, over 75% were seen once. Sample: CD4+ or CD8+ T cells sorted from blood, taken in a trial of the OX40 agonist ivuxolimab. Receptors were obtained from an adult with an advanced solid tumor such as melanoma, head and neck, liver or kidney cancer.

Details on this clone: Different DNA sequences within this sample yield the same CDR3. The chain is built from TRBV5-1 and TRBJ2-3; 8 bases match TRBD2. The CDR3 runs to 17 residues. With 0 bases clipped from V and 6 bases from J, the junction kept 12 bases outside the gene matches. Germline V gene data show CDR1 as SGHRS and CDR2 as YFSETQ. The CDR3 nucleotides read TGCGCCAGCAGCTTGGGGCCGTTTAGCGGGACGACGGATACGCAGTATTTT. This encodes CASSLGPFSGTTDTQYF.

V and J are TRBV11-2 and TRBJ1-2, with D perhaps matching TRBD1 (5 bases). From germline, CDR1 is SGHAT and CDR2 FQNNGV. V was cut by 5 bases and J by 4 bases, with 23 bases left in between. This CDR3 has 17 amino acids. CDR3 nucleotide sequence: TGTGCCAGCAGCGAAAACGCAGGACAACCCGGATCCTATGGCTACACCTTC. Protein sequence: CASSENAGQPGSYGYTF.

The chain links TRBV5-6 to TRBJ2-3; the D is unclear. CDR3 length: 13 amino acids. With 1 base removed from V and 5 bases from J, the gap between germline ends came to 8 bases. Germline assignment: CDR1 SGHDT and CDR2 YYEEEE. The CDR3 DNA follows: TGTGCCAGCAGCTTGCCCCAGGTAGATACGCAGTATTTT. Its protein is CASSLPQVDTQYF.

The V and J genes are TRBV10-3 and TRBJ2-2; 7 bases agree with TRBD1. The CDR3 is 15 residues long. V gave up 6 bases and J gave up 5 bases; unmatched junction bases: 9. Germline CDR1 ENHRY, CDR2 SYGVKD. DNA for the CDR3: TGTGCCATCAGCGTCACCGGGACAGAGACCGGGGAGCTGTTTTTT. Residues: CAISVTGTETGELFF.

The sample holds a few counts of this clone. V usage is TRBV5-8 and J usage is TRBJ1-5, with TRBD1 identical over 7 bases. V shed 3 bases and J 2 bases; nucleotides not matched to a gene: 5. The CDR3 has 15 residues. The germline V gene encodes CDR1 SGHTS and CDR2 YDEGEE. This chain's CDR3 is CASSSTGLGNQPQHF. The CDR3 DNA reads as TGTGCCAGCAGCTCGACAGGGCTCGGCAATCAGCCCCAGCATTTT. The complete variable domain, with remaining parts taken from reference TRBV5-8 and TRBJ1-5, reads EAGVTQSPTHLIKTRGQQATLRCSPISGHTSVYWYQQALGLGLQFLLWYDEGEERNRGNFPPRFSGRQFPNYSSELNVNALELEDSALYLCASSSTGLGNQPQHFGDGTRLSIL.

The CDR3 region has the DNA TGCGCCAGCAGCTTGCCAGGGGACGTCTACGAGCAGTACTTC. Translated, it gives CASSLPGDVYEQYF. The chain carries TRBV5-1 and TRBJ2-7, with D tentatively TRBD1 (6 bases). V gave up 1 base and J gave up 3 bases, with 11 bases separating them. Germline values: CDR1 SGHRS, CDR2 YFSETQ. CDR3 size: 14 residues.

The rearrangement uses TRBV6-6 and TRBJ2-1; TRBD2 matches 10 bases. The CDR3 covers 16 residues. From germline, CDR1 is MNHNY and CDR2 SVGAGI (reference sequence). V lost 2 bases to trimming and J lost 5 bases; unmatched junction nucleotides: 6. The CDR3 sequence: CASSYLGTSVDNEQFF. In nucleotides, the CDR3 is TGTGCCAGCAGTTACCTTGGGACTAGCGTTGACAATGAGCAGTTCTTC.